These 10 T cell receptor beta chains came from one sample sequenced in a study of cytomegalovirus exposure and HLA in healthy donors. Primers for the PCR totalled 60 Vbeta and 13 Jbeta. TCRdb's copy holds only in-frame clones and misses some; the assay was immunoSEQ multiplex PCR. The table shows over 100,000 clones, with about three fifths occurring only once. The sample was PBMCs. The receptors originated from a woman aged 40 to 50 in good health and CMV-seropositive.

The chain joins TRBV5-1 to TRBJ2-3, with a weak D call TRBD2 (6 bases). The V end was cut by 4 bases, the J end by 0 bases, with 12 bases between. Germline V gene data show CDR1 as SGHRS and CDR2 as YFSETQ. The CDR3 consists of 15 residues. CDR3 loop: CASSPQAGSTDTQYF. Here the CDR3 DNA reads TGCGCCAGCAGCCCTCAGGCGGGGAGCACAGATACGCAGTATTTT.

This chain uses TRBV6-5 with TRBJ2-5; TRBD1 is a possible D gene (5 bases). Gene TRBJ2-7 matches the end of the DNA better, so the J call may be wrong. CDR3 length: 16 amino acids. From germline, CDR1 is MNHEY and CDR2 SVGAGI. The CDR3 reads CASSYLGAGILYEQYF. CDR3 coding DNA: TGTGCCAGCAGTTACCTAGGGGCAGGGATTTTATACGAGCAGTACTTC.

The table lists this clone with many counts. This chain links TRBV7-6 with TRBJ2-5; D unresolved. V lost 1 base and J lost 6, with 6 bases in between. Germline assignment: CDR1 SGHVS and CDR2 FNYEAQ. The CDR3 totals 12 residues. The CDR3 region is CASSLESKTQYF. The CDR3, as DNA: TGTGCCAGCAGCTTAGAAAGCAAGACCCAGTACTTC. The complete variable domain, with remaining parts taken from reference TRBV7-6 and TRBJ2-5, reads GAGVSQSPRYKVTKRGQDVALRCDPISGHVSLYWYRQALGQGPEFLTYFNYEAQQDKSGLPNDRFSAERPEGSISTLTIQRTEQRDSAMYRCASSLESKTQYFGPGTRLLVL.

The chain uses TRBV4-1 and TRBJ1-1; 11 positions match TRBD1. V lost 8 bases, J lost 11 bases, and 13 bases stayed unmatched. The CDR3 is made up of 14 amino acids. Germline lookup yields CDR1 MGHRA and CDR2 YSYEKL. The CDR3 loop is CASAPGTGGEFAFF. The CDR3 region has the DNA TGCGCCAGCGCCCCCGGGACAGGGGGGGAATTCGCTTTCTTT.

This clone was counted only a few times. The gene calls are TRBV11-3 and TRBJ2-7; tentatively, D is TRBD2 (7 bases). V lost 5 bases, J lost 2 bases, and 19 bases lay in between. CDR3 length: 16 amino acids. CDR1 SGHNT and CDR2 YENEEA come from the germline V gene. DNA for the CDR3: TGTGCCAGCAGCCCCACCACGGGGGGCCTAACCTACGAGCAGTACTTC. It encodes CASSPTTGGLTYEQYF.

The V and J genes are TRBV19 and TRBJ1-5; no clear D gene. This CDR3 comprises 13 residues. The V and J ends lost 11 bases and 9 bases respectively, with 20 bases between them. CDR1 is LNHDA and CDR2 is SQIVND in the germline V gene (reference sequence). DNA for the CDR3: TGTGCCTGTTGTGGGCAGCGAGGGTGGCCCCAGCATTTT. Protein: CACCGQRGWPQHF.

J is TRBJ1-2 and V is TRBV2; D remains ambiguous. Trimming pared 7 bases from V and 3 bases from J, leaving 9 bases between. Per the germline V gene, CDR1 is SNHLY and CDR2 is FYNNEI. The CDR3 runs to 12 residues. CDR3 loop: CASTGNDYGYTF. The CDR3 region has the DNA TGTGCCAGCACCGGGAATGACTATGGCTACACCTTC.

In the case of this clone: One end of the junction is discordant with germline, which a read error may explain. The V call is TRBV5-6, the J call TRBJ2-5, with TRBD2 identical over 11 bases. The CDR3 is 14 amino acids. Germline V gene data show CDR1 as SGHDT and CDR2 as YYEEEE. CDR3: CASSLTSGREAQYF. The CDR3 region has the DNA TGTGCCAGCAGCTTAACTAGCGGGAGAGAGGCCCAGTACTTC.

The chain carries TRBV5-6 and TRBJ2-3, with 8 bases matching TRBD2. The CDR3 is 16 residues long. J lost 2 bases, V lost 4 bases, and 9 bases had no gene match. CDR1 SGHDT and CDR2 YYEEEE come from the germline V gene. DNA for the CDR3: TGTGCCAGCAGCCCCAACGGGGGGGGCCCCACAGATACGCAGTATTTT. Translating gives CASSPNGGGPTDTQYF. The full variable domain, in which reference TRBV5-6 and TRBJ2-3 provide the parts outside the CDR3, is DAGVTQSPTHLIKTRGQQVTLRCSPKSGHDTVSWYQQALGQGPQFIFQYYEEEERQRGNFPDRFSGHQFPNYSSELNVNALLLGDSALYLCASSPNGGGPTDTQYFGPGTRLTVL.

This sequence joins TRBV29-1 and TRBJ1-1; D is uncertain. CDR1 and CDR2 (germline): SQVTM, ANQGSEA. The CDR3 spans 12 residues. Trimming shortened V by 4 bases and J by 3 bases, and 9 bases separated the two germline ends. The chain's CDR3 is CSVVPRDTEAFF. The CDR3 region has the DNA TGCAGCGTTGTACCCCGGGACACTGAAGCTTTCTTT.